This is a list of T cell receptor beta chains from one sample in a study of shared clonotypes between healthy human individuals. The protocol was immunoSEQ multiplex PCR, while the TCRdb copy is restricted to in-frame clones and leaves out a portion. Of 2 million to 3 million clones listed, roughly nine tenths are singletons. Sequenced: naive CD4+ T cells sorted from blood. Every receptor here comes from a man between 18 and 29 years old in good health. CDR3s include the opening cysteine and the closing phenylalanine or tryptophan. A D gene is named only where the DNA matches it firmly. Clone size is stated in some rows and not others, as once, few, many or a class when expanded.

d_gene	v_gene	j_gene	abundance	CDR3nt	CDR3aa
-	TRBV6-5	TRBJ2-7	-	TGTGCCAGCAGTTACTCGCCGGGGCAAGAGCAGTACTTC	CASSYSPGQEQYF
-	TRBV7-9	TRBJ2-1	-	TGTGCCAGCAGCTTACGTCAGAATTACAATGAGCAGTTCTTC	CASSLRQNYNEQFF
-	TRBV18	TRBJ2-2	-	TGTGCCAGCTCACCTATTACCGGGGACACCGGGGAGCTGTTTTTT	CASSPITGDTGELFF
-	TRBV18	TRBJ1-5	-	TGTGCCAGCTCAATTACTGGACAGCCTAGCAATCAGCCCCAGCATTTT	CASSITGQPSNQPQHF
-	TRBV28	TRBJ1-2	-	TGTGCCAGCAGTTTACCTACCCCCGGAGACTACACCTTC	CASSLPTPGDYTF
TRBD2	TRBV5-4	TRBJ2-3	-	TGTGCCAGCAGCTCAGGACTAGCGGGGGGGCAAGGTACAGATACGCAGTATTTT	CASSSGLAGGQGTDTQYF
-	TRBV7-2	TRBJ2-3	-	TGTGCCAGCAGCTTAGGACAACTTCTAGGGTCGGCAGATACGCAGTATTTT	CASSLGQLLGSADTQYF
-	TRBV19	TRBJ1-2	-	TGTGCCAGTAGTATAGTTTGGGAGCTTGAGGACTATGGCTACACCTTC	CASSIVWELEDYGYTF
TRBD2	TRBV11-3	TRBJ2-1	-	TGTGCCAGCAGCTCAGGGATGGCGGGGGGGCAGAGGAATGAGCAGTTCTTC	CASSSGMAGGQRNEQFF
-	TRBV30	TRBJ1-1	few	TGTGCCTCTGCGGGGTACGGTGAAGCTTTCTTT	CASAGYGEAFF
-	TRBV4-3	TRBJ2-1	-	TGCGCCAGCAGCCAAGATCTTTTTCCAAACTCAGAGCAGTTCTTC	CASSQDLFPNSEQFF
TRBD2	TRBV28	TRBJ2-7	-	TGTGCCAGCAGACTAGCGGGGCCTGCCTACGAGCAGTACTTC	CASRLAGPAYEQYF
-	TRBV15	TRBJ2-7	-	TGTGCCACCAGCAGAGGAGGGGTGGCCTACGAGCAGTACTTC	CATSRGGVAYEQYF
TRBD1	TRBV6-5	TRBJ2-5	-	TGTGCCAGCAGACCCCAGGGGGAAGAGACCCAGTACTTC	CASRPQGEETQYF
-	TRBV19	TRBJ1-2	-	TGTGCCAGTAGTGGGAACGGGGCGCGTGGCTACACCTTC	CASSGNGARGYTF
TRBD2	TRBV11-2	TRBJ2-1	-	TGTGCCAGCAGCCCGTACCCACTAGCGGGAGGAGTGGGGGAGCAGTTCTTC	CASSPYPLAGGVGEQFF
TRBD1	TRBV10-3	TRBJ2-7	-	TGTGCCACCCAAGGACAGGGGAATGGGTACGAGCAGTACTTC	CATQGQGNGYEQYF
-	TRBV4-3	TRBJ2-1	-	TGCGCCAGCAGCCAAGAGGGCCCATACAATGAGCAGTTCTTC	CASSQEGPYNEQFF
-	TRBV30	TRBJ1-3	-	TGTGCCTGGAGTCTACGGGGGCGCGGTGGAAACACCATATATTTT	CAWSLRGRGGNTIYF
TRBD1	TRBV7-9	TRBJ2-1	-	TGTGCCAGCAGCTTAGATTTTTGGAGTGGGACAGGTCACAATGAGCAGTTCTTC	CASSLDFWSGTGHNEQFF
TRBD1	TRBV6-1	TRBJ1-6	-	TGTGCCAGCAGAAGGACAGGGACAAATTCACCCCTCCACTTT	CASRRTGTNSPLHF
TRBD2	TRBV7-9	TRBJ2-7	-	TGTGCCAGCAGCTCCCCTACTAGCGGGTTCTACGAGCAGTACTTC	CASSSPTSGFYEQYF
TRBD1	TRBV5-1	TRBJ2-7	-	TGCGCCAGCAGCCGGGACAGCCTCTCCTACGAGCAGTACTTC	CASSRDSLSYEQYF
-	TRBV18	TRBJ1-1	-	TGTGCCAGCTCACCTACGGGGGCAAGCACTGAAGCTTTCTTT	CASSPTGASTEAFF
-	TRBV30	TRBJ1-3	-	TGTGCCTGGGATCACGGTGGAAACTCTGGAAACACCATATATTTT	CAWDHGGNSGNTIYF
-	TRBV7-9	TRBJ2-7	once	TGTGCCAGCAGCCCCAACCAGAGCTTTTACGAGCAGTACTTC	CASSPNQSFYEQYF
-	TRBV29-1	TRBJ2-3	-	TGCAGCGTTGACTCGGAGGACCTCACAGATACGCAGTATTTT	CSVDSEDLTDTQYF
-	TRBV21-1	TRBJ1-3	-	TGTGCCAGCAGCAAAGTAGGGTCCGGCCCCGACTTATACTCTGGAAACACCATATATTTT	CASSKVGSGPDLYSGNTIYF
TRBD2	TRBV10-2	TRBJ2-3	-	TGCGCCAGCAGTGACCCTCTCGACCCCTTTACTAGCGGGGGCGCAGATACGCAGTATTTT	CASSDPLDPFTSGGADTQYF
-	TRBV20-1	TRBJ2-1	-	TGCAGTGCTAGCCCCGTGAGGGAGCAGTTCTTC	CSASPVREQFF
-	TRBV5-4	TRBJ2-5	-	TGTGCCAGCAGCCTATTGACAGACTCCGAGACCCAGTACTTC	CASSLLTDSETQYF
-	TRBV6-1	TRBJ1-1	-	TGTGCCAGCAGTGAAACGGACAGAACGAGAGCTTTCTTT	CASSETDRTRAFF
-	TRBV7-3	TRBJ2-3	-	TGTGCCAGCAGCTTAGAGGGCAGCCGGGCAGATACGCAGTATTTT	CASSLEGSRADTQYF
-	TRBV6-4	TRBJ2-3	once	TGTGCCAGCAGGCGGGGGCCCTACACAGATACGCAGTATTTT	CASRRGPYTDTQYF
-	TRBV10-1	TRBJ2-7	-	TGCGCCAGCAGATATGTACAGGGTGAGCAGTACTTC	CASRYVQGEQYF
TRBD1	TRBV6-5	TRBJ1-2	-	TGTGCCAGCAGTAGGACAGGAGCTAACTATGGCTACACCTTC	CASSRTGANYGYTF
-	TRBV28	TRBJ2-5	once	TGTGCCAGCAGTTTTCCCCCTACAGAGACCCAGTACTTC	CASSFPPTETQYF
TRBD2	TRBV5-1	TRBJ2-3	-	TGCGCCAGCAGCTCGGGACTAGCGGGGGGACCAGATACGCAGTATTTT	CASSSGLAGGPDTQYF